This record looks at one TCR beta chain sequence and its context. The data stem from a study of cytomegalovirus exposure and HLA in healthy donors. The CDR3 is 15 residues long. With 3 bases removed from V and 8 bases from J, the gap between germline ends came to 18 bases. From germline, CDR1 is SGDLS and CDR2 YYNGEE. The PCR ran on 60 Vbeta and 13 Jbeta primers. Sequencing used immunoSEQ multiplex PCR; TCRdb keeps in-frame clones, though not all of them. The sample holds about 97,000 clones; about three fifths are singletons and the top ten take about 4.4%. The sequence derives from a human donor in good health. The chain links TRBV9 to TRBJ2-1, with D unresolved. Sequencing was carried out using PBMCs. This CDR3 is CASSGLPLSSDEQFF. DNA of the CDR3: TGTGCCAGCAGCGGCCTTCCCCTTTCGTCGGATGAGCAGTTCTTC.